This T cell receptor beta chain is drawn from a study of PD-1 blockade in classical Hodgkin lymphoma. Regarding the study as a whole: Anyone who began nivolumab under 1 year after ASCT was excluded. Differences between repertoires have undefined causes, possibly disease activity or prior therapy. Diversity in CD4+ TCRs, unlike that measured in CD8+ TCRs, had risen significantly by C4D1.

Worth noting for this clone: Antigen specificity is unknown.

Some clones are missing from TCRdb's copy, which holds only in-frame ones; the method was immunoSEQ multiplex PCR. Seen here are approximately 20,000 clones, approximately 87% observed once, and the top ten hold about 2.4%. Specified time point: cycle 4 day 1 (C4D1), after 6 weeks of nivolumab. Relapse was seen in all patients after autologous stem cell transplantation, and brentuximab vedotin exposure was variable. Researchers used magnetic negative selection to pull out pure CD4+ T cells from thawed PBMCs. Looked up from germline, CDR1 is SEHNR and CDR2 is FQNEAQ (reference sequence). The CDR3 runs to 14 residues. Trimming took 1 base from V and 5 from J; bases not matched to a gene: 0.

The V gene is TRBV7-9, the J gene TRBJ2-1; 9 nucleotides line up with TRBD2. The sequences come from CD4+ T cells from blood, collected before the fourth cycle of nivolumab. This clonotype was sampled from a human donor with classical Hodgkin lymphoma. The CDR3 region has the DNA TGTGCCAGCAGCTTAGGACTAGCGGACAATGAGCAGTTCTTC. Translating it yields CASSLGLADNEQFF.